A single T cell receptor beta chain is shown here with its context. In the source study's methods: Quantification of nucleated cells was approximated via reference gene primer amplification. Profiled with immunoSEQ multiplex PCR; TCRdb holds only in-frame clones, not every one. The V and J calls and clone size are taken from that table; D and trimming were inferred from the DNA. Of 190,000 or so clones in the sample, 70% to 85% are singletons; the top ten hold 6.9%. This entry comes from a study of blood T cell repertoires in COVID-19. About the study: T cells, B-cell-depleted T cells, or PBMCs provided the cDNA or gDNA that served as material.

This CDR3 has 16 residues. The junction had 6 bases not matched to a gene; V was cut back by 7 bases and J by 3 bases. Germline V gene lookup returns CDR1 LNHDA and CDR2 SQIVND (reference sequence). Sequenced input: peripheral blood. This receptor was identified in a human donor with acute or convalescent COVID-19. The donor label of this sample is uncertain. The V and J genes are TRBV19 and TRBJ2-3; 14 bases are shared with TRBD2. This chain's CDR3 is CASKAGTSGRTDTQYF. CDR3 in DNA: TGTGCCAGTAAGGCGGGGACTAGCGGGAGAACAGATACGCAGTATTTT.